This T cell receptor (beta chain) was sequenced during a study of human T cells and chemical hapten exposure. The CDR3 spans 15 residues. After removal of 4 bases from V and 4 bases from J, the junction contained 7 bases not matched to a gene. Germline lookup yields CDR1 SGHRS and CDR2 YFSETQ. This clonotype came up many times. Its antigen is as yet unknown. General observations from the study: There was no change with DPC sensitization in TCRs above 1 in 1000 frequency. Significantly greater numbers of large CDR3 similarity clusters came from expanded TCRs than from controls.

Each cDNA molecule in the library carried unique molecular identifiers. One entry per CDR3 protein results from TCRdb running MiXCR on the RACE reads. The data contain roughly 84,000 distinct CDR3 sequences, around 9.3% of them seen just once; the ten biggest clones take up around 5%. The time point denotes: patch test 2, 6 weeks after DPC sensitization. Treatment given: therapeutic diphenylcyclopropenone sensitization with weekly scalp DPC. The source of this sequence is a woman aged 45 to 65 with alopecia areata. Some clones in this sample may be carry-over from other donors' samples. The genes are TRBV5-1 and TRBJ1-1, with 10 bases fitting TRBD1. The sample was whole blood, taken in connection with sensitization to the hapten diphenylcyclopropenone (DPC). The CDR3 reads CASSLRQGAGTEAFF. The CDR3 coding sequence is TGCGCCAGCAGCCTACGACAGGGGGCAGGCACTGAAGCTTTCTTT.